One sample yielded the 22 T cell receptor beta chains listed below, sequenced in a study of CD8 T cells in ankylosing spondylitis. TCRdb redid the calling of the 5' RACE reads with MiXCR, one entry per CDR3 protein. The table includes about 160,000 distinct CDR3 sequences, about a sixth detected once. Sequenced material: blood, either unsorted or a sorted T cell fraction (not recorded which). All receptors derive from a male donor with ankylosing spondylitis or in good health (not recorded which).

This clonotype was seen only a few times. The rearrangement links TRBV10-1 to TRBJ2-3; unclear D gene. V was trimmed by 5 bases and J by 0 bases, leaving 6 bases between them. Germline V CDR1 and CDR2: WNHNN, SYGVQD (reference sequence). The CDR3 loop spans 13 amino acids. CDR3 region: CASSQDSTDTQYF. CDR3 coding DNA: TGCGCCAGCAGTCAGGACAGCACAGATACGCAGTATTTT.

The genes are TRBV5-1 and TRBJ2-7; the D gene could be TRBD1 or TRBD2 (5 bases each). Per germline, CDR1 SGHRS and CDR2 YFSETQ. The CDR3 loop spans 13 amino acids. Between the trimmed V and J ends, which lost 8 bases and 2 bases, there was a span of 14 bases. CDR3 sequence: CASVGTAPYEQYF. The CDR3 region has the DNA TGCGCCAGTGTCGGGACGGCTCCCTACGAGCAGTACTTC.

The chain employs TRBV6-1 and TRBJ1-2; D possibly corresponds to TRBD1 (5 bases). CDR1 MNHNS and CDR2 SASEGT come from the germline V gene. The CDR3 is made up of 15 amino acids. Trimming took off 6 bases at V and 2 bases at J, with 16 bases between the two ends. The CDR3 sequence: CASRFYRGLNYGYTF. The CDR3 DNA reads TGTGCCAGCAGATTTTATAGGGGCCTAAACTATGGCTACACCTTC.

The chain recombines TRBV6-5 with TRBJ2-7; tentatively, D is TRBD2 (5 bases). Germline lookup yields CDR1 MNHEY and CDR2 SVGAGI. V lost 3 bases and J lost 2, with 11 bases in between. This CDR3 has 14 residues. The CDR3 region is CASSYRPGTYEQYF. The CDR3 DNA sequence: TGTGCCAGCAGTTATAGGCCGGGGACCTACGAGCAGTACTTC.

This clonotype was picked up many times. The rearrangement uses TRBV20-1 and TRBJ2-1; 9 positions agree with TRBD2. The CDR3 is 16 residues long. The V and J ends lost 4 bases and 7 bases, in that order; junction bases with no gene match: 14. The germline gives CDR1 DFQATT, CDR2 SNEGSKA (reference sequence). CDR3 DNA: TGCAGTGCTAAGGTGGCTAGCGGGATCCTCACGAATGAGCAGTTCTTC. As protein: CSAKVASGILTNEQFF.

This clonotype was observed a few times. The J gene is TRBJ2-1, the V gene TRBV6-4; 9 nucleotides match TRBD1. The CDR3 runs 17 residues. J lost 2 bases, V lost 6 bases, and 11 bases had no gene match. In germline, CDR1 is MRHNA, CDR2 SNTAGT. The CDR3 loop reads CASSAGGTGTPYNEQFF. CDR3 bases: TGTGCCAGCAGCGCTGGGGGGACAGGGACCCCCTACAATGAGCAGTTCTTC.

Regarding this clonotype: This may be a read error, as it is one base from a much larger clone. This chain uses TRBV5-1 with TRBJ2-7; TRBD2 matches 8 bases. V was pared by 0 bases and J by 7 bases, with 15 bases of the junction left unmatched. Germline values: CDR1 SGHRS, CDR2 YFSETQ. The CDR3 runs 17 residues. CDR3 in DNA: TGCGCCAGCAGCTTGGGCCCCGGGACTAGAAGGCAGGAAGAGCAGTACTTC. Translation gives CASSLGPGTRRQEEQYF.

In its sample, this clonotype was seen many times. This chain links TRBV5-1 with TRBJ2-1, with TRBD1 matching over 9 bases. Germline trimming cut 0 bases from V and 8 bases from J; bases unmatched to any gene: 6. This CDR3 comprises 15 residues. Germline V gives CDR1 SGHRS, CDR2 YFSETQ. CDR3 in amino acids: CASSLAGQGSDEQFF. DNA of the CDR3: TGCGCCAGCAGCTTGGCCGGACAGGGGAGCGATGAGCAGTTCTTC.

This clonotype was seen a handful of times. CDR3 nucleotide sequence: TGCGCCAGCAGCGGACTAGCGGGGCAAGATACGCAGTATTTT. It yields the protein CASSGLAGQDTQYF. The chain has TRBV5-1 and TRBJ2-3; 12 bases fit TRBD2. The ends lost 4 bases at V and 5 bases at J; junction bases unmatched: 2. The CDR3 is made up of 14 amino acids. CDR1 and CDR2 (germline): SGHRS, YFSETQ.

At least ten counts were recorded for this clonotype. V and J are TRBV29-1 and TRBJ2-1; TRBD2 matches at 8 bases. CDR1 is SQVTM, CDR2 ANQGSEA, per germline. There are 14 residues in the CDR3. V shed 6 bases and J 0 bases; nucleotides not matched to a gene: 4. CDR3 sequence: CSVVAGFSYNEQFF. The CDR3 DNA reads TGCAGCGTCGTAGCGGGATTCTCCTACAATGAGCAGTTCTTC.

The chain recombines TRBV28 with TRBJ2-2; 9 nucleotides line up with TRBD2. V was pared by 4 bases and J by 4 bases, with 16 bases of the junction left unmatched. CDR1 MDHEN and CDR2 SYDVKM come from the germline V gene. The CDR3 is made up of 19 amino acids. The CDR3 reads CASSCSVGSREGCTGELFF. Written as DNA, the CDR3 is TGTGCCAGCAGTTGTTCAGTCGGTTCGCGGGAGGGATGCACCGGGGAGCTGTTTTTT.

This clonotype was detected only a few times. The CDR3 region is CASSESYEQFF. CDR3 DNA sequence: TGCGCCAGCAGCGAGTCTTATGAGCAGTTCTTC. The gene calls are TRBV5-1 and TRBJ2-1, with D hard to call. V gave up 4 bases and J gave up 8 bases, with 7 bases separating them. The CDR3 has 11 residues. Germline CDR1 and CDR2: SGHRS and YFSETQ.

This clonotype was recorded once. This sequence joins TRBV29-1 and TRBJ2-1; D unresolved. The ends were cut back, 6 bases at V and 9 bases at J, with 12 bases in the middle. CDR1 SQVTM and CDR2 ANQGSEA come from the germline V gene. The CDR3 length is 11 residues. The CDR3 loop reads CSVTRVSEQFF. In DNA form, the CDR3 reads TGCAGCGTAACAAGGGTATCTGAGCAGTTCTTC.

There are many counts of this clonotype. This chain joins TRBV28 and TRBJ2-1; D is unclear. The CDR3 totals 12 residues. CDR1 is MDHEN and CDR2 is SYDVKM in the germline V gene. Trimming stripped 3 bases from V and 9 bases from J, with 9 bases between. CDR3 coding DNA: TGTGCCAGCAGTTTTGGGGTGCGTGAGCAGTTCTTC. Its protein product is CASSFGVREQFF.

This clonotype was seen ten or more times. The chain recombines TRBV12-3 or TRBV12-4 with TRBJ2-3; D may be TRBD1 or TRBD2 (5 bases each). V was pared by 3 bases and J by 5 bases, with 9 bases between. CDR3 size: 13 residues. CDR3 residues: CASSFGAGDTQYF. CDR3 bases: TGTGCCAGCAGTTTCGGGGCGGGAGATACGCAGTATTTT.

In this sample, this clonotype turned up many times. CDR3 sequence (DNA): TGTGCCAGCAGTTTAGGGGATCTACTATTTCCGAACACCGGGGAGCTGTTTTTT. Its protein product is CASSLGDLLFPNTGELFF. The J gene is TRBJ2-2, the V gene TRBV28; D is ambiguous. Germline values: CDR1 MDHEN, CDR2 SYDVKM. The V and J ends lost 2 bases and 0 bases respectively, with 16 bases between them. The length of the CDR3 is 18 residues.

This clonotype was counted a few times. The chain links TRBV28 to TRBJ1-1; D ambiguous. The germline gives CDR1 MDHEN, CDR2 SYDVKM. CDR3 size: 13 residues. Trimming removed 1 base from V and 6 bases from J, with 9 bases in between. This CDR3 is CASSLSQVPEAFF. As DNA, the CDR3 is TGTGCCAGCAGTTTATCCCAGGTCCCTGAAGCTTTCTTT.

In DNA, the CDR3 is TGTGCCAGCAGCGTAGAGCCGGTCTCGAGGGACACCGGGGAGCTGTTTTTT. Its translation is CASSVEPVSRDTGELFF. The chain is built from TRBV9 and TRBJ2-2; tentatively, D is TRBD2 (5 bases). V was pared by 0 bases and J by 3 bases, with 15 bases between. The CDR3 length is 17 residues. The germline V gene encodes CDR1 SGDLS and CDR2 YYNGEE. Full variable domain (missing parts from reference TRBV9 and TRBJ2-2): DSGVTQTPKHLITATGQRVTLRCSPRSGDLSVYWYQQSLDQGLQFLIQYYNGEERAKGNILERFSAQQFPDLHSELNLSSLELGDSALYFCASSVEPVSRDTGELFFGEGSRLTVL.

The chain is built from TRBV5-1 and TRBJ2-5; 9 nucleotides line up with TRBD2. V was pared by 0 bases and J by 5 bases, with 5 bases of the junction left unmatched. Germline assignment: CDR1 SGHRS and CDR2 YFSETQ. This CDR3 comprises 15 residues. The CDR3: CASSLVAGVMETQYF. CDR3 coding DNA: TGCGCCAGCAGCTTGGTAGCGGGAGTGATGGAGACCCAGTACTTC.

As DNA, the CDR3 is TGTGCCAGCAGTTTCGGGAGTAACCAAGAGACCCAGTACTTC. Translated: CASSFGSNQETQYF. The chain links TRBV28 to TRBJ2-5, with a tentative D call TRBD2 (6 bases). From germline, CDR1 is MDHEN and CDR2 SYDVKM. The CDR3 is 14 residues long. V was pared by 3 bases and J by 0 bases, with 8 bases between.

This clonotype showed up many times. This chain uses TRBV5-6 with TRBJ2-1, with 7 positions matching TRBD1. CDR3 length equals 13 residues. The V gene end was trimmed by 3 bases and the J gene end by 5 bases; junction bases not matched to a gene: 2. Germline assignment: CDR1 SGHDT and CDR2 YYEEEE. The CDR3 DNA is TGTGCCAGCAGCTCTGGGACAGACAATGAGCAGTTCTTC. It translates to CASSSGTDNEQFF.

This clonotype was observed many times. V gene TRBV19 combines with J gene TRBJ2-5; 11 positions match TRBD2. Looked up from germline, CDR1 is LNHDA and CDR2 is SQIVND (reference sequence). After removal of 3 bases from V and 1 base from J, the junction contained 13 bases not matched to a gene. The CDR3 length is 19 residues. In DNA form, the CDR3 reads TGTGCCAGTAGTATCTCCGGGACTAGCGGCCCAACAGGCCAAGAGACCCAGTACTTC. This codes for CASSISGTSGPTGQETQYF. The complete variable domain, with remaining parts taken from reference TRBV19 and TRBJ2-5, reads DGGITQSPKYLFRKEGQNVTLSCEQNLNHDAMYWYRQDPGQGLRLIYYSQIVNDFQKGDIAEGYSVSREKKESFPLTVTSAQKNPTAFYLCASSISGTSGPTGQETQYFGPGTRLLVL.